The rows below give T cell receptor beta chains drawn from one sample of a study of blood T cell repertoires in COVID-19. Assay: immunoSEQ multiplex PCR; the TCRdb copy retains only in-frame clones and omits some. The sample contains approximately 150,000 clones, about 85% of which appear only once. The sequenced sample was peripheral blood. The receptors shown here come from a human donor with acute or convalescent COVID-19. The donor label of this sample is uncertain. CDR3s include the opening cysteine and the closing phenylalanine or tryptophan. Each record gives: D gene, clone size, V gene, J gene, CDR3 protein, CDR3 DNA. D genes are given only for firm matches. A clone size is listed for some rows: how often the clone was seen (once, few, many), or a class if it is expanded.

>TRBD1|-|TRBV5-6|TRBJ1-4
CASSSSRDRDATNEKLFF
TGTGCCAGCAGCTCGTCCCGGGACAGAGACGCCACTAATGAAAAACTGTTTTTT
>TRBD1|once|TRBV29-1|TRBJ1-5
CSVVLRETGGNQPQHF
TGCAGCGTTGTTTTGAGGGAGACAGGGGGTAATCAGCCCCAGCATTTT
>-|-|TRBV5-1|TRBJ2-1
CASSFDGTLYNEQFF
TGCGCCAGCAGCTTCGACGGGACTCTCTACAATGAGCAGTTCTTC
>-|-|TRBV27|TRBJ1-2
CASSLNRFYGYTF
TGTGCCAGCAGTTTAAATAGATTCTATGGCTACACCTTC
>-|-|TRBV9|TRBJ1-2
CASSVAPEVGGEGYTF
TGTGCCAGCAGCGTAGCCCCAGAGGTTGGCGGAGAGGGCTACACCTTC
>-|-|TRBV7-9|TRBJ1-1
CASSLPAVSMNTEAFF
TGTGCCAGCAGCTTACCGGCGGTCAGCATGAACACTGAAGCTTTCTTT
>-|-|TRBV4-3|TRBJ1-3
CASSHDNPGNTIYF
TGCGCCAGCAGCCATGACAACCCTGGAAACACCATATATTTT
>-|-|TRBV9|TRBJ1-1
CASSAAGGWNTEAFF
TGTGCCAGCAGCGCTGCGGGGGGCTGGAACACTGAAGCTTTCTTT
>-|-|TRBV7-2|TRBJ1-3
CASSSALGGNTIYF
TGTGCCAGCAGTAGCGCCCTAGGTGGAAACACCATATATTTT
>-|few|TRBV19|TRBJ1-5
CASTLNRVGQPQHF
TGTGCCAGTACCCTAAACAGGGTTGGTCAGCCCCAGCATTTT
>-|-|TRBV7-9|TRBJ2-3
CASSLGGTVGGRDTQYF
TGTGCCAGCAGCTTAGGGGGCACGGTTGGTGGCCGAGATACGCAGTATTTT
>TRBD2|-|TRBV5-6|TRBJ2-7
CASSLGSGGEHF
TGTGCCAGCAGCTTGGGTTCGGGGGGAGAGCACTTC
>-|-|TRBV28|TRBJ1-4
CASSSGGTNEKLFF
TGTGCCAGCAGTTCTGGGGGCACTAATGAAAAACTGTTTTTT